This T cell receptor (beta chain) was sequenced during a study of CD8 T cells in Susac syndrome (dated by TCRdb to the late 2010s). For context, the study as a whole: Repertoire sequencing was used to test whether CD8+ T cell activation and differentiation in Susac syndrome was antigen driven.

RNA was extracted using the RNeasy kit, and roughly 0.5 to 1 ug of the RNA was reverse transcribed with random hexamers. The immunoSEQ multiplex PCR assay, covering 54 Vbeta and 13 Jbeta segments, was used to amplify TCR beta CDR3 regions. PCR amplification bias was corrected by using a synthetic template baseline for primer optimization and computational correction. Per the source publication's procedure: Reads were annotated to V, D and J genes according to IMGT and were analyzed with immunoSEQ Analyzer, with only productive sequences retained. Clonality was computed as one minus Shannon entropy normalized by log2 of the number of productive unique sequences. For each patient and control, public and private clones were evaluated among the 100 most prevalent clones. A clone was defined as Susac-specific if it was absent from the healthy and MS cohorts, from roughly 1,000 published viral clones and from other ImmuneACCESS disease sequences. The raw public reads went through TCRdb reprocessing: fastp at Q25, MiXCR clone calling, in-frame beta chains kept. Identical CDR3 proteins give one entry, which carries the most common genes and DNA. The authors' filters were not applied to this entry. A total of about 250,000 distinct CDR3 sequences appear in this sample, over 85% of them only once. The ten largest clones take up approximately 0.072% of the sample.

In the germline V gene (reference sequence), CDR1 corresponds to LGHDT and CDR2 to YNNKEL. The cysteine opens and the phenylalanine closes a CDR3 of 16 amino acids. Only CDR3 DNA remains: 48 bases, in frame from the first base. The germline V and J ends show losses of 4 bases and 5 bases respectively, and no gene match explains 11 bases of the junction. Note on this clonotype: The antigen this receptor binds is unknown. Within one base of it there is no much larger clone, and no base qualities were kept.

High-throughput TCR beta sequencing profiled peripheral blood CD8+ and CD4+ T cells from healthy donors, Susac syndrome patients and multiple sclerosis patients. The multiple sclerosis controls were treatment-naive patients who had stable or active relapsing-remitting disease and met the revised McDonald criteria. Bulk CD8+ and CD4+ T cells were purified by magnetic negative isolation, while CD8+ TEMRA cells were enriched using FACS. Blood was drawn into EDTA tubes, processed within 24 hours, and PBMCs were isolated by density gradient centrifugation. PBMCs destined for TCR sequencing were cryopreserved in liquid nitrogen and later thawed in a 37 °C water bath. Purity of sorted or isolated CD4+, CD8+ and CD8+ TEMRA cells was at least 90%. Findings and caveats that apply to the study as a whole: The study acknowledged that relatively few individuals were included in the TCR sequencing and HLA analysis.

This TCR was recovered from a human donor with multiple sclerosis. The sequence links TRBV3-1 to TRBJ2-5, and TRBD1 matches 9 of the central bases. Sequenced: CD4+ T cells from PBMCs. The nucleotides read TGTGCCAGCAGCCGAACCCCGGGACAGGGTTTGGAGACCCAGTACTTC. Translation gives CASSRTPGQGLETQYF.